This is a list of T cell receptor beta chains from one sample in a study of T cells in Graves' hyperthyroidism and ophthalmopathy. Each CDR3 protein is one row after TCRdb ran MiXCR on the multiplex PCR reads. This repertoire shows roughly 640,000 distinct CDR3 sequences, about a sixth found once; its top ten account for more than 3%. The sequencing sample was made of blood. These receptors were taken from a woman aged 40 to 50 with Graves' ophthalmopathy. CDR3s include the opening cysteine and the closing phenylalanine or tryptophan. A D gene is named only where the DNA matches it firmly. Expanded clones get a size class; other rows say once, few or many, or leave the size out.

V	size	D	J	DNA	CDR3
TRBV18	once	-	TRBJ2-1	TGTGCCAGCTCTCCCACCCGAAGCTCCTGCAATGAGCAGTTCTTC	CASSPTRSSCNEQFF
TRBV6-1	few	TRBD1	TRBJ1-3	TGTGCCAGCAGAAGAGGACAGGCCTCTGGAAACACCATATATTTT	CASRRGQASGNTIYF
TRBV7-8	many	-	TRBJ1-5	TGTGCCAGCAGCTTATCCAGGGAAGGCAATCAGCCCCAGCATTTT	CASSLSREGNQPQHF
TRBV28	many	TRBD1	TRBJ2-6	TGTGCCAGCAGTTCGATGACAGGGAAAGTTTGGTCTGGGGCCAACGTCCTGACTTTC	CASSSMTGKVWSGANVLTF
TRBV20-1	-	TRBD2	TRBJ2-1	TGCAGTGCTGTTAGCGGGGCCGGGGGTGAGCAGTTCTTC	CSAVSGAGGEQFF
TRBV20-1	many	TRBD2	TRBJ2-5	TGCAGTGCCCTTAAGCGGGGGGGGGCTGTCCGGACCCAGTACTTC	CSALKRGGAVRTQYF
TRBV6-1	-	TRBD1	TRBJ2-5	TGTGCCAGCAGATCTTACGTCGGTCGGGACAGGGCGCAAGAGACCCAGTACTTC	CASRSYVGRDRAQETQYF
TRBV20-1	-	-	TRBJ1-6	TGCAGTGCTAGAGTTGCGGGGGGCGGTTATAATTCACCCCTCCACTTT	CSARVAGGGYNSPLHF
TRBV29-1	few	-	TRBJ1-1	TGCAGCGTTGTCCAAGGCTGGAACACTGAAGCTTTCTTT	CSVVQGWNTEAFF
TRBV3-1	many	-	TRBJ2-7	TGTGCCAGCAGCTACCTCGGGAGCGGGTTAGACGAGCAGTACTTC	CASSYLGSGLDEQYF
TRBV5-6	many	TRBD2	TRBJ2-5	TGTGCCAGCAGCTTGGTCCTTACTAGCGGGTCCCAAGAGACCCAGTACTTC	CASSLVLTSGSQETQYF
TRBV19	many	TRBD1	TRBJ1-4	TGTGCCAGTAGCCTCACAGGGGAAAGGCGGGAAAAACTGTTTTTT	CASSLTGERREKLFF
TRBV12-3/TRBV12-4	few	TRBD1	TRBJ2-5	TGTGCCAGCAGTCAAACACCCCCCAGACAGGGGCGAGAGACCCAGTACTTC	CASSQTPPRQGRETQYF
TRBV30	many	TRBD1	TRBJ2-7	TGTGCCTGGAGTGAACGGGACAGGACAATCGACGAGCAGTACTTC	CAWSERDRTIDEQYF
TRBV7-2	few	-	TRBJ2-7	TGTGCCAGCAGCATGGACTTCTCCTACGAGCAGTACTTC	CASSMDFSYEQYF
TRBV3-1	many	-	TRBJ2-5	TGTGCCAGCAGCCGGAAGGAGACCCAGTACTTC	CASSRKETQYF
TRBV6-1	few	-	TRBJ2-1	TGTGCCAGCAGACCCCAGGGGCGCGGGGGTTCCTACAATGAGCAGTTCTTC	CASRPQGRGGSYNEQFF
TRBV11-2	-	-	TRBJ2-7	TGTGCCAGCTACTCCTTCGGGCAGTCCTACGAGCAGTACTTC	CASYSFGQSYEQYF
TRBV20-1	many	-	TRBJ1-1	TGCAGTGCTAGGGACGGGGACATGAACACTGAAGCTTTCTTT	CSARDGDMNTEAFF
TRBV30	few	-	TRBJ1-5	TGTGCCTGGAGTATGGGTCGGGATCAGCCCCAGCATTTT	CAWSMGRDQPQHF
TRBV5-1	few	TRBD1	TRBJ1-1	TGCGCCAGCAGCATCGGACAGGGTGGTGAAGCTTCCTTT	CASSIGQGGEASF
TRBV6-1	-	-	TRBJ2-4	TGTGCCAGCAGTCCGACAGCCTCCATACTAAACATTCAGTACTTC	CASSPTASILNIQYF
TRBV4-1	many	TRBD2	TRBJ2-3	TGCGCCAGCAGCCAAGATACTGCGGGGGGCGGAGATACGCAGTATTTT	CASSQDTAGGGDTQYF
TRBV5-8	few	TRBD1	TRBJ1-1	TGTGCCAGCAGCTCGGGACAGCTTCGTTCTATGAACACTGAAGCTTTCTTT	CASSSGQLRSMNTEAFF
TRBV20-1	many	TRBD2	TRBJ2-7	TGCAGTGCACCGGTGGCTAGCGGGGGGCAGTACTTC	CSAPVASGGQYF
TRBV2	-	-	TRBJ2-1	TGTGCCAGCAGGTCCCTCTCCCTTCTAGCGAGCTCCTACAATGAGCAGTTCTTC	CASRSLSLLASSYNEQFF
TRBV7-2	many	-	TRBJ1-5	TGTGCCAGCAGCTTATGGGGTCAGCCCCAGCATTTT	CASSLWGQPQHF
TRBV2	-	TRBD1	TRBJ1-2	TGTGCCAGCACTTACGGGACAGGGGGCGGTCTGGGCTATGGCTACACCTTC	CASTYGTGGGLGYGYTF
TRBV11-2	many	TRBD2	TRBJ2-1	TGTGCCAGCAGCTCCCTAGCGGAATACAATGAGCAGTTCTTC	CASSSLAEYNEQFF
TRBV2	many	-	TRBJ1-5	TGTGCCAGCAGTGAAGCGTGGGGACAGCCCCAGCATTTT	CASSEAWGQPQHF
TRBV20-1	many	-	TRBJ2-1	TGCAGTGCAGGTCAGGGGAATCACAATGAGCAGTTCTTC	CSAGQGNHNEQFF
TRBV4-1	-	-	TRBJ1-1	TGCGCCAGCGGCCAAGAATGGCGGGGCCTCCGCACTGAAGCTTTCTTT	CASGQEWRGLRTEAFF
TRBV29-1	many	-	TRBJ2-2	TGCAGCGTTGAGGAAAGGACAGCTTCCGACCCTTACACCGGGGAGCTGTTTTTT	CSVEERTASDPYTGELFF
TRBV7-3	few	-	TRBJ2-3	TGTGCCAGCAGCAAGTACAGGCAAGATACGCAGTATTTT	CASSKYRQDTQYF
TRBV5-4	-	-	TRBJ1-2	TGTGCCAGCAGCTCCCCAGGCGGAGTGGGTGAAGTACATGGCTACACCTTC	CASSSPGGVGEVHGYTF
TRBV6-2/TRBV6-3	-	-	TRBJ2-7	TGTGCCAGCAGTTACGCAGCGGCCAGCTCCTACGAGCAGTACTTC	CASSYAAASSYEQYF
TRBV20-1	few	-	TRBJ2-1	TGCAGTGCTAGAGCCCTATTAAGAGTTGGAAATGAGCAGTTCTTC	CSARALLRVGNEQFF
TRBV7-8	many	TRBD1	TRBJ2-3	TGTGCCAGCAGCTTAGCGCATGGACAGGGGTCGTTTAGTGTGCAGTATTTT	CASSLAHGQGSFSVQYF
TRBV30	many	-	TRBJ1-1	TGTGCCTGGAAATGGGGTGACAAAAACACTGAAGCTTTCTTT	CAWKWGDKNTEAFF
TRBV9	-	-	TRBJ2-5	TGTGCCAGCAGCGTCGGGGGACAGCTCCAAGAGACCCAGTACTTC	CASSVGGQLQETQYF
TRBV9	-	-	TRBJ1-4	TGTGCCAGCAGCGTAGAATCCGGACCGAGGGAAAAACTGTTTTTT	CASSVESGPREKLFF
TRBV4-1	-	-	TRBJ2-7	TGCGCCAGCAGCCAGACTTACACCCTCTCGGCCTACGAGCAGTACTTC	CASSQTYTLSAYEQYF